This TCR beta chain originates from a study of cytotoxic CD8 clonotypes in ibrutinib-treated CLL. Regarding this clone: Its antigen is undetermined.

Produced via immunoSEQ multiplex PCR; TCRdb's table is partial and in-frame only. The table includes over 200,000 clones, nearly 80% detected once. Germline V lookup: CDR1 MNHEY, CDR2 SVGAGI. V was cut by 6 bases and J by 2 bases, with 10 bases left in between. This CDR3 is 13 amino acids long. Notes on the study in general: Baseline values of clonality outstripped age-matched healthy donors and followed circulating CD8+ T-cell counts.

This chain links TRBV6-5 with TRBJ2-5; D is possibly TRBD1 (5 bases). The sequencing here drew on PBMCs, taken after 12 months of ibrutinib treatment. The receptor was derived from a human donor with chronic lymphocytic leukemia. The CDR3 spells CASSRTLQETQYF. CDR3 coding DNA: TGTGCCAGCAGCAGGACACTTCAAGAGACCCAGTACTTC.